This T cell receptor beta chain was sequenced for a study of CD8+CD57+ T cells in acquired aplastic anemia. For the study at large: Sorted CD4+ and CD8+ cells gave a mean 3.2 ug DNA, range roughly 0.2 to 27.4 ug.

For CDR3 and TCR beta VDJ profiling, genomic DNA was the template used. TCRdb re-called the reads with MiXCR, one entry per CDR3 protein. The sample includes 200,000 to 250,000 distinct CDR3 sequences, over 60% seen only once; the top ten take 25% to 35%. CDR3 length: 15 amino acids. Unmatched junction bases numbered 7, after V lost 2 bases and J lost 5 bases. CDR1 is SEHNR, CDR2 FQNEAQ, per germline (reference sequence). The rearrangement uses TRBV7-9 and TRBJ2-5; TRBD1 aligns across 8 bases. The sample taken for sequencing was sorted CD4+, CD8+, or CD8+CD57+ T cells (not recorded which) from PBMCs. This TCR was sampled from a human donor in good health. DNA for the CDR3: TGTGCCAGCAGCTTACCCCAGAGACAGGGGGAGACCCAGTACTTC. It is translated as CASSLPQRQGETQYF.